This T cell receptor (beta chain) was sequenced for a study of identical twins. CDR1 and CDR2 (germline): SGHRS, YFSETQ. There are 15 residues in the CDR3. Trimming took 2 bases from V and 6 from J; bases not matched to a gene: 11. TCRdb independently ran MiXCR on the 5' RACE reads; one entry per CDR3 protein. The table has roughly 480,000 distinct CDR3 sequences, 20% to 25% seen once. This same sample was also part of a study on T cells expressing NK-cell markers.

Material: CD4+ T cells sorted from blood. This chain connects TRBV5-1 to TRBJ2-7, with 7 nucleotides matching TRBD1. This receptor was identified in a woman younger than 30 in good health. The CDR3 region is CASSFRGQVGFEQYF. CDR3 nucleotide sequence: TGCGCCAGCAGCTTCCGAGGACAGGTTGGGTTCGAGCAGTACTTC.